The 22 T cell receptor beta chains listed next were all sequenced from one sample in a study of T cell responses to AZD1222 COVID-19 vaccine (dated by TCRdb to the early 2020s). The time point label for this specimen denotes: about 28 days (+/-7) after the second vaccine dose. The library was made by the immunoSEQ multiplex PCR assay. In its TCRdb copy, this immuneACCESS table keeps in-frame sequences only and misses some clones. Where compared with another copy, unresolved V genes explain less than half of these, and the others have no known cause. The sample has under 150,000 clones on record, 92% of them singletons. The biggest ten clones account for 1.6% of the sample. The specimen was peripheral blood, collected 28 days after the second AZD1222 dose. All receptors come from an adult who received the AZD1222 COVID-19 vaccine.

In DNA form, the CDR3 reads TGTGCCAGCAGCCGCGCCGGGACAGCCTCCTACGAGCAGTACTTC. As protein: CASSRAGTASYEQYF. The rearrangement uses TRBV5-6 and TRBJ2-7, with 7 bases fitting TRBD1. Unmatched junction bases numbered 7, after V lost 4 bases and J lost 0 bases. CDR3 length equals 15 residues. CDR1 is SGHDT and CDR2 is YYEEEE in the germline V gene.

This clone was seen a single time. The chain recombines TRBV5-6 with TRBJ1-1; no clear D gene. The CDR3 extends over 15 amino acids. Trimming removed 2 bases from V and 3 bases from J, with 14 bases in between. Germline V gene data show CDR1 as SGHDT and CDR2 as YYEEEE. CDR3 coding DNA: TGTGCCAGCAGCTTTGGAGTCAGAACGGACACTGAAGCTTTCTTT. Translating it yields CASSFGVRTDTEAFF.

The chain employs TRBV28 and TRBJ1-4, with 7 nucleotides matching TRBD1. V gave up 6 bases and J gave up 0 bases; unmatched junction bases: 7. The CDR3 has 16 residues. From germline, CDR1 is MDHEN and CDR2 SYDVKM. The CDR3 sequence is CASSPGQQSTNEKLFF. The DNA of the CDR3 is TGTGCCAGCAGCCCGGGACAGCAGTCAACTAATGAAAAACTGTTTTTT.

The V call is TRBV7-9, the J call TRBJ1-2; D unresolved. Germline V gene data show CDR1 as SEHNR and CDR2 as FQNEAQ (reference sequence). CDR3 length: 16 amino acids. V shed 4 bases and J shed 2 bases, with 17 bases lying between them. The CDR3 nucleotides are TGTGCCAGCAGCTCCCTCCTAGGAACTCGAAACTATGGCTACACCTTC. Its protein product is CASSSLLGTRNYGYTF.

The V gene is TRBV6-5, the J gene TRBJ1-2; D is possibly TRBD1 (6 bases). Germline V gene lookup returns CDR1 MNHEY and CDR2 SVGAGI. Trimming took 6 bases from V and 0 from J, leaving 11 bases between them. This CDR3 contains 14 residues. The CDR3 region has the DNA TGTGCCAGCAGCAGGGACACGCCTAACTATGGCTACACCTTC. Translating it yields CASSRDTPNYGYTF.

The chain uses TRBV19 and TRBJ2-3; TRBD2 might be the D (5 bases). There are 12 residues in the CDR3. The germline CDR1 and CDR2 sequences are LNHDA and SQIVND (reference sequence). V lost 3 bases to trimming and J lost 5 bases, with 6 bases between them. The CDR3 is CASSIGGDTQYF. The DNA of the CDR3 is TGTGCCAGTAGTATCGGAGGAGATACGCAGTATTTT.

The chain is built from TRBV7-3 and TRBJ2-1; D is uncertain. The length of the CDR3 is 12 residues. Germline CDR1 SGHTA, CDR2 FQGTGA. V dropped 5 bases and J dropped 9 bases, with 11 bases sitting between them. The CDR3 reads CASSNGPGEQFF. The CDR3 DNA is TGTGCCAGCAGCAACGGGCCAGGTGAGCAGTTCTTC.

CDR3: CASSLGFTEAFF. The DNA of the CDR3 is TGTGCCAGCAGCTTGGGGTTCACTGAAGCTTTCTTT. The chain joins TRBV13 to TRBJ1-1; D unresolved. With 3 bases removed from V and 4 bases from J, the gap between germline ends came to 6 bases. CDR3 length: 12 amino acids. CDR1 and CDR2 (germline): PRHDT, FYEKMQ (reference sequence).

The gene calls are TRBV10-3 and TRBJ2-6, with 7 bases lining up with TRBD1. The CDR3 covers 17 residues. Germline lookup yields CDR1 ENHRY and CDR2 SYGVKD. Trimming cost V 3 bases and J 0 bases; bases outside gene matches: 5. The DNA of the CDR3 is TGTGCCATCAGTGAACAGGGGCTAAACTCTGGGGCCAACGTCCTGACTTTC. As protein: CAISEQGLNSGANVLTF.

CDR3 sequence (DNA): TGTGCCTCGGGAGCGTCAAATGAAAAACTGTTTTTT. Amino acid sequence: CASGASNEKLFF. The J gene is TRBJ1-4, the V gene TRBV30; D unclear. Trimming removed 7 bases at V and 5 bases at J, with 11 bases between. Germline V CDR1 and CDR2: GTSNPN, SVGIG (reference sequence). The length of the CDR3 is 12 residues. Filled out from reference TRBV30 and TRBJ1-4, the complete variable domain reads SQTIHQWPATLVQPVGSPLSLECTVEGTSNPNLYWYRQAAGRGLQLLFYSVGIGQISSEVPQNLSASRPQDRQFILSSKKLLLSDSGFYLCASGASNEKLFFGSGTQLSVL.

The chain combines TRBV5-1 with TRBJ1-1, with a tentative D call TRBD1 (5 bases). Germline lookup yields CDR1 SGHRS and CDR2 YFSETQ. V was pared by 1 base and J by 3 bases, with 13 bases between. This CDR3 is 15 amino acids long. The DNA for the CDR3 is TGCGCCAGCAGCTTGACCCGGGGCTGGGACACTGAAGCTTTCTTT. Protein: CASSLTRGWDTEAFF.

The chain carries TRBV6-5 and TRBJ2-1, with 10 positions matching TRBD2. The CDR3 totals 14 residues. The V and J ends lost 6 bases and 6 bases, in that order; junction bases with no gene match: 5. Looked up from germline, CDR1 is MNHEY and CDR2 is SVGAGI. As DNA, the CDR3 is TGTGCCAGCAGGATCGGACTAGCGGCCAATGAGCAGTTCTTC. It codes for CASRIGLAANEQFF.

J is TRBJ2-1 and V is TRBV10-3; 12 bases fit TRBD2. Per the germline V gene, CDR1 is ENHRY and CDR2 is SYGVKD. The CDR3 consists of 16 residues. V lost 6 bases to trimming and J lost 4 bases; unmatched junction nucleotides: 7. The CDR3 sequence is CAISEPGLAGYNEQFF. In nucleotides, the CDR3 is TGTGCCATCAGCGAACCGGGACTAGCGGGTTACAATGAGCAGTTCTTC.

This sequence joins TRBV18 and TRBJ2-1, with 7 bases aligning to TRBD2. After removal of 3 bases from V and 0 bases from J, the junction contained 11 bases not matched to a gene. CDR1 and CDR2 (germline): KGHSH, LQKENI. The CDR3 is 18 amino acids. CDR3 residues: CASSPLIAGHSSYNEQFF. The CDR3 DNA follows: TGTGCCAGCTCACCGTTAATAGCGGGTCACAGCTCCTACAATGAGCAGTTCTTC.

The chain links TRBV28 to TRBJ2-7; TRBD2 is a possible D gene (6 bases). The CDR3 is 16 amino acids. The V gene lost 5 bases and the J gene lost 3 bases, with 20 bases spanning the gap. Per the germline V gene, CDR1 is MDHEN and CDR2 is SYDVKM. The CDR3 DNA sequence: TGTGCCAGCAGTCCACCTTTTAGTAGCGGACTCTACGAGCAGTACTTC. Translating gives CASSPPFSSGLYEQYF.

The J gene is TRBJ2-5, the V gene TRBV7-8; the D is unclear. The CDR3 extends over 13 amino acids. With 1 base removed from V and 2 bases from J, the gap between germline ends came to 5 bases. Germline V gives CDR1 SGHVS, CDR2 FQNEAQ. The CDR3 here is CASSLGQQETQYF. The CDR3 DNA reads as TGTGCCAGCAGCTTAGGTCAACAAGAGACCCAGTACTTC.

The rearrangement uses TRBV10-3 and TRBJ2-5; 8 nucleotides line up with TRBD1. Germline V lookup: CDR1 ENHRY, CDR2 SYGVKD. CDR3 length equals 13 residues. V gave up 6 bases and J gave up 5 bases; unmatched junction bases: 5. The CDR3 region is CAIRETGVETQYF. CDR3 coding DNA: TGTGCCATCAGGGAGACAGGGGTCGAGACCCAGTACTTC.

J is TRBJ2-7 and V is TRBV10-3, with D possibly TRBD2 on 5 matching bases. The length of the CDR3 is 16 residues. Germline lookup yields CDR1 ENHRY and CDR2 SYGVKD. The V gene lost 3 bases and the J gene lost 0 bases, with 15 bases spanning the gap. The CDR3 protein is CAISDLAPSSSYEQYF. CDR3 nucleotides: TGTGCCATCAGTGACCTAGCCCCCTCGAGCTCCTACGAGCAGTACTTC.

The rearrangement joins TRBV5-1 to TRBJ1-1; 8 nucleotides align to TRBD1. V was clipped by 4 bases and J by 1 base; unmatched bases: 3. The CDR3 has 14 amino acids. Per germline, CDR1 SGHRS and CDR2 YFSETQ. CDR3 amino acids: CASSIQGGNTEAFF. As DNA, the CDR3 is TGCGCCAGCAGCATACAGGGGGGGAACACTGAAGCTTTCTTT.

CDR3 sequence: CASSLGISSTDTQYF. The CDR3 DNA is TGTGCCAGCAGCTTAGGTATCTCTAGCACAGATACGCAGTATTTT. The chain joins TRBV7-9 to TRBJ2-3; no clear D. This CDR3 comprises 15 residues. Germline V CDR1 and CDR2: SEHNR, FQNEAQ (reference sequence). Trimming removed 1 base from V and 0 bases from J, with 8 bases in between.

CDR3 amino acids: CASSDLGQGGTGELFF. The CDR3 region has the DNA TGTGCCAGCAGTGATCTTGGGCAGGGGGGGACCGGGGAGCTGTTTTTT. The gene calls are TRBV2 and TRBJ2-2; TRBD1 or TRBD2 may be the D gene (7 bases each). Deletions cut 3 bases from V and 5 bases from J, with 16 bases between. CDR3 length: 16 amino acids. CDR1 SNHLY and CDR2 FYNNEI come from the germline V gene.

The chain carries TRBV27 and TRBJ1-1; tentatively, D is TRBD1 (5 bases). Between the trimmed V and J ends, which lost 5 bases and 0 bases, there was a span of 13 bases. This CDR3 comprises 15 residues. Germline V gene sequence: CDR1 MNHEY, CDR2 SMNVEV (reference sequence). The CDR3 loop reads CASSLVATVNTEAFF. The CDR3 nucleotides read TGTGCCAGCAGTCTGGTAGCGACAGTGAACACTGAAGCTTTCTTT.